The 32 T cell receptor beta chains below come from one sample, sequenced in a study of T cells in Graves' hyperthyroidism and ophthalmopathy. The investigators amplified TCR beta CDR3 regions from RNA transcripts. An initial round of RT-PCR targeting the TCR CDR3 relied on the HTBI primer set. From the multiplex PCR reads, TCRdb called clonotypes with MiXCR, one entry per CDR3 protein. Of approximately 570,000 distinct CDR3 sequences listed, around 20% are singletons. Sequenced material: blood. Every receptor here comes from a man in his forties with Graves' ophthalmopathy.

There are a few counts of this clonotype. The chain combines TRBV7-3 with TRBJ1-2; possible D gene TRBD1, 6 bases. This CDR3 region has 15 residues. Germline loops: CDR1 SGHTA, CDR2 FQGTGA. Trimming pared 5 bases from V and 7 bases from J, leaving 20 bases between. CDR3 sequence reads: CASSPDGQSWGGYTF. CDR3 nucleotides: TGTGCCAGCAGCCCAGATGGACAGTCATGGGGTGGCTACACCTTC.

This clonotype showed up many times. A junction end diverges from the germline sequence, so it may reflect a read error. The chain employs TRBV3-1 and TRBJ1-1; D not certain. This CDR3 comprises 12 residues. Looked up from germline, CDR1 is LGHDT and CDR2 is YNNKEL (reference sequence). CDR3 sequence (DNA): TGTGCCAGCAGTCAAGATCACAGTGAAGCTTTCTTT. It encodes CASSQDHSEAFF. Supplemented by reference TRBV3-1 and TRBJ1-1, the full variable domain reads DTAVSQTPKYLVTQMGNDKSIKCEQNLGHDTMYWYKQDSKKFLKIMFSYNNKELIINETVPNRFSPKSPDKAHLNLHINSLELGDSAVYFCASSQDHSEAFFGQGTRLTVV.

This clonotype was seen a handful of times. The rearrangement joins TRBV11-2 to TRBJ2-6; 8 nucleotides match TRBD1. The CDR3 is 15 residues long. CDR1 SGHAT and CDR2 FQNNGV come from the germline V gene. V lost 5 bases to trimming and J lost 9 bases; unmatched junction nucleotides: 9. The CDR3 loop reads CASSPRQGAVNVLTF. CDR3 nucleotide sequence: TGTGCCAGCAGCCCTCGGCAGGGGGCAGTCAACGTCCTGACTTTC.

The table lists this clonotype with many counts. This chain joins TRBV12-5 and TRBJ1-1, with D possibly matching TRBD1 (5 bases). CDR3 length: 15 amino acids. V was pared by 2 bases and J by 3 bases, with 13 bases between. Germline V CDR1 and CDR2: LGHNT, FRNRAP. CDR3 residues: CASGLPFGGYTEAFF. The DNA for the CDR3 is TGTGCTAGTGGTTTGCCCTTCGGGGGGTACACTGAAGCTTTCTTT.

This clonotype was found once. The chain carries TRBV5-1 and TRBJ2-3, with 10 bases fitting TRBD2. The CDR3 runs 14 residues. Looked up from germline, CDR1 is SGHRS and CDR2 is YFSETQ. V was clipped by 3 bases and J by 4 bases; unmatched bases: 2. CDR3 residues: CASSWGLASDTQYF. CDR3 bases: TGCGCCAGCAGCTGGGGACTAGCGTCAGATACGCAGTATTTT.

The chain uses TRBV27 and TRBJ2-7, with D maybe TRBD2 (7 bases). V lost 8 bases and J 4 bases, leaving 18 bases between the germline ends. Germline V gene data show CDR1 as MNHEY and CDR2 as SMNVEV (reference sequence). CDR3 length: 14 amino acids. The CDR3 loop is CASGDGGAEYEQYF. CDR3 DNA sequence: TGTGCCAGCGGGGATGGGGGGGCTGAGTACGAGCAGTACTTC.

V usage is TRBV19 and J usage is TRBJ2-3; no clear D gene. This CDR3 has 13 residues. CDR1 LNHDA and CDR2 SQIVND come from the germline V gene (reference sequence). Trimming cost V 3 bases and J 2 bases, with 6 bases left between them. The DNA for the CDR3 is TGTGCCAGTAGTATGCAGTTCACAGATACGCAGTATTTT. Protein product: CASSMQFTDTQYF.

V gene TRBV11-2 combines with J gene TRBJ1-1; perhaps TRBD1 as D (5 bases). V dropped 2 bases and J dropped 0 bases, with 16 bases sitting between them. Germline-derived CDR1 and CDR2 are SGHAT and FQNNGV. This CDR3 region has 17 residues. The CDR3 spells CASSLSERGQMNTEAFF. The CDR3 nucleotides read TGTGCCAGCAGCTTATCCGAGCGGGGCCAAATGAACACTGAAGCTTTCTTT.

The rearrangement uses TRBV10-2 and TRBJ1-6; D not certain. The germline CDR1 and CDR2 sequences are WSHSY and SAAADI. The V end was cut by 4 bases, the J end by 7 bases, with 8 bases between. This CDR3 has 13 amino acids. In DNA form, the CDR3 reads TGCGCCAGCAGTGGTCAGAGAAATTCACCCCTCCACTTT. Protein sequence: CASSGQRNSPLHF.

This clonotype came up a few times. This chain links TRBV20-1 with TRBJ1-5, with 7 nucleotides matching TRBD1. J lost 6 bases, V lost 5 bases, and 7 bases had no gene match. In germline, CDR1 is DFQATT, CDR2 SNEGSKA (reference sequence). The CDR3 consists of 13 residues. CDR3: CSAQQGLGQPQHF. The CDR3 nucleotides read TGCAGTGCTCAACAGGGGTTGGGTCAGCCCCAGCATTTT.

V gene TRBV13 combines with J gene TRBJ1-6; D gene unclear. CDR1 and CDR2 (germline): PRHDT, FYEKMQ (reference sequence). Between the trimmed V and J ends, which lost 3 bases and 5 bases, there was a span of 11 bases. This CDR3 region has 15 residues. CDR3 nucleotide sequence: TGTGCCAGCAGCTTGGTGAAGAACAATAATTCACCCCTCCACTTT. Amino acids: CASSLVKNNNSPLHF.

The rearrangement joins TRBV6-1 to TRBJ1-1; D possibly corresponds to TRBD1 (5 bases). This CDR3 comprises 14 residues. Germline values: CDR1 MNHNS, CDR2 SASEGT. V shed 7 bases and J shed 8 bases, with 20 bases lying between them. The CDR3 bases are TGTGCCAGCACCTCCCTCATGGGGCCGGCCGAAGCTTTCTTT. It specifies CASTSLMGPAEAFF.

In this sample, this clonotype turned up a few times. This chain connects TRBV27 to TRBJ1-1; D unresolved. V lost 7 bases and J 3 bases, leaving 9 bases between the germline ends. The CDR3 is 12 residues long. Looked up from germline, CDR1 is MNHEY and CDR2 is SMNVEV (reference sequence). CDR3 region: CASTADHTEAFF. Here the CDR3 DNA reads TGTGCCAGCACCGCAGACCACACTGAAGCTTTCTTT.

This clonotype has a count of ten or more. J is TRBJ1-2 and V is TRBV7-3, with D possibly TRBD1 on 6 matching bases. This CDR3 is built from 13 residues. The V and J ends lost 4 bases and 8 bases respectively, with 14 bases between them. Germline CDR1 and CDR2: SGHTA and FQGTGA. The CDR3 sequence: CASSSGTQAGYTF. CDR3 coding DNA: TGTGCCAGCAGCTCCGGGACACAAGCCGGCTACACCTTC.

The chain combines TRBV28 with TRBJ2-7, with TRBD1 identical over 11 bases. V lost 8 bases to trimming and J lost 4 bases; unmatched junction nucleotides: 10. CDR1 MDHEN and CDR2 SYDVKM come from the germline V gene. The CDR3 has 15 amino acids. This CDR3 reads CASRTGGTGGYEQYF. As DNA, the CDR3 is TGTGCCAGCCGAACGGGGGGGACAGGGGGGTACGAGCAGTACTTC.

This clonotype was detected ten times or more. The V gene is TRBV2, the J gene TRBJ1-1; 7 bases agree with TRBD1. The V gene's germline CDR1 is SNHLY and CDR2 FYNNEI. The ends lost 6 bases at V and 6 bases at J; junction bases unmatched: 10. The length of the CDR3 is 14 residues. The CDR3 region is CASSPGGNGPEAFF. The DNA for the CDR3 is TGTGCCAGCAGCCCAGGGGGGAATGGCCCTGAAGCTTTCTTT.

The rearrangement links TRBV5-1 to TRBJ2-5; tentative D call: TRBD2 (6 bases). The CDR3 has 13 residues. The germline CDR1 and CDR2 sequences are SGHRS and YFSETQ. Trimming took 5 bases from V and 0 from J, leaving 8 bases between them. CDR3 sequence: CASRAGNQETQYF. CDR3 coding DNA: TGCGCCAGCAGGGCGGGAAACCAAGAGACCCAGTACTTC. Looking up the rest from reference TRBV5-1 and TRBJ2-5 gives the full variable domain: KAGVTQTPRYLIKTRGQQVTLSCSPISGHRSVSWYQQTPGQGLQFLFEYFSETQRNKGNFPGRFSGRQFSNSRSEMNVSTLELGDSALYLCASRAGNQETQYFGPGTRLLVL.

This clonotype has more than one count but fewer than ten. The rearrangement links TRBV6-1 to TRBJ2-7; perhaps TRBD2 as D (6 bases). Trimming took 8 bases from V and 1 from J, leaving 21 bases between them. CDR1 and CDR2 from the germline V gene are MNHNS and SASEGT. This CDR3 is 16 amino acids long. The DNA for the CDR3 is TGTGCCAGCTGCCGGACCAGGCGGGGACTTTCCTACGAGCAGTACTTC. Its protein is CASCRTRRGLSYEQYF.

This clonotype was counted once. CDR3 residues: CASRDVVQETQYF. CDR3 sequence (DNA): TGTGCCAGTCGGGACGTAGTCCAAGAGACCCAGTACTTC. The genes are TRBV7-9 and TRBJ2-5, with D perhaps given as TRBD1 or TRBD2 (5 bases each). The CDR3 loop spans 13 amino acids. The germline V gene encodes CDR1 SEHNR and CDR2 FQNEAQ (reference sequence). Deletions cut 9 bases from V and 1 base from J, with 12 bases between.

The chain uses TRBV5-1 and TRBJ2-1, with TRBD2 matching 10 bases. This CDR3 region has 16 residues. After removal of 3 bases from V and 2 bases from J, the junction contained 5 bases not matched to a gene. Germline V gene data show CDR1 as SGHRS and CDR2 as YFSETQ. In DNA, the CDR3 is TGCGCCAGCAGCTATTTTAGCGGGGGGACCTACAATGAGCAGTTCTTC. It encodes CASSYFSGGTYNEQFF.

This clonotype was seen only a few times. The V and J genes are TRBV7-2 and TRBJ1-5, with D hard to call. The CDR3 spans 13 residues. V was pared by 2 bases and J by 6 bases, with 8 bases between. CDR1 SGHTA and CDR2 FQGNSA come from the germline V gene. CDR3 nucleotide sequence: TGTGCCAGCAGCTTAAACGCGCGTCAGCCCCAGCATTTT. Its translation is CASSLNARQPQHF. Drawing the rest from reference TRBV7-2 and TRBJ1-5, the complete variable domain is GAGVSQSPSNKVTEKGKDVELRCDPISGHTALYWYRQSLGQGLEFLIYFQGNSAPDKSGLPSDRFSAERTGGSVSTLTIQRTQQEDSAVYLCASSLNARQPQHFGDGTRLSIL.

In the case of this clonotype: One end of the junction does not line up with germline, which may come from a read error. This rearrangement joins TRBV5-1 to TRBJ2-5; D is unclear. The CDR3 runs to 13 residues. The germline gives CDR1 SGHRS, CDR2 YFSETQ. The CDR3 coding sequence is TGCGCCAGCAGTCTTTTCGAGACACCTCCCACGCACTTC. Protein product: CASSLFETPPTHF.

With regard to this clonotype: The junction departs from germline at one end; a sequencing error may be responsible. V and J are TRBV30 and TRBJ2-1, with TRBD2 matching over 7 bases. The CDR3 length is 14 residues. Germline CDR1 GTSNPN, CDR2 SVGIG (reference sequence). This CDR3 reads CSWSHGSSGDGQFF. CDR3 nucleotide sequence: TGTTCCTGGAGTCATGGGTCTAGCGGTGATGGGCAGTTCTTC.

This clonotype was detected ten times or more. The gene calls are TRBV7-3 and TRBJ2-3; the D is unclear. CDR3 length equals 14 residues. Trimming left V 0 bases short and J 0 bases short, with 4 bases between. Germline CDR1 is SGHTA and CDR2 is FQGTGA. The CDR3 loop is CASSLTVSTDTQYF. The CDR3 coding sequence is TGTGCCAGCAGCTTAACAGTAAGCACAGATACGCAGTATTTT.

The rearrangement joins TRBV5-8 to TRBJ2-3, with 14 bases aligning to TRBD2. This CDR3 is built from 18 residues. After removal of 2 bases from V and 0 bases from J, the junction contained 5 bases not matched to a gene. In germline, CDR1 is SGHTS, CDR2 YDEGEE. The CDR3 region is CASSFGTSGSRSTDTQYF. The CDR3 DNA reads as TGTGCCAGCAGCTTTGGGACTAGCGGGAGTCGTAGCACAGATACGCAGTATTTT.

CDR3 sequence reads: CASGPWGEYNSPLHF. CDR3 nucleotide sequence: TGTGCCAGCGGTCCCTGGGGGGAATATAATTCACCCCTCCACTTT. The J gene is TRBJ1-6, the V gene TRBV12-3 or TRBV12-4, with TRBD1 as a possible D gene (5 bases). Trimming took off 8 bases at V and 4 bases at J, with 15 bases between the two ends. There are 15 residues in the CDR3.

This clonotype was picked up many times. The chain has TRBV15 and TRBJ1-1; D not resolved. V shed 0 bases and J shed 3 bases, with 11 bases lying between them. CDR3 length: 15 residues. Germline V CDR1 and CDR2: LNHNV, YYDKDF (reference sequence). CDR3 sequence: CATSRDSLWDTEAFF. In DNA form, the CDR3 reads TGTGCCACCAGCAGAGATTCGCTATGGGACACTGAAGCTTTCTTT.

The chain couples TRBV2 to TRBJ2-1; TRBD2 matches at 13 bases. The CDR3 has 19 residues. With V trimmed by 8 bases and J by 8 bases, 21 bases remained unmatched. Germline CDR1 SNHLY, CDR2 FYNNEI. CDR3 sequence (DNA): TGTGCCAGCTGTCGCTTGATGATCTCCGGGACTAGCGGGACCGATGAGCAGTTCTTC. This codes for CASCRLMISGTSGTDEQFF.

There are many counts of this clonotype. The rearrangement joins TRBV11-2 to TRBJ1-2, with TRBD1 identical over 7 bases. Germline-derived CDR1 and CDR2 are SGHAT and FQNNGV. The CDR3 totals 13 residues. With V trimmed by 6 bases and J by 8 bases, 9 bases remained unmatched. The CDR3 sequence is CASRPDRVGGYTF. The CDR3 DNA follows: TGTGCCAGCAGGCCCGACAGGGTGGGCGGCTACACCTTC.

This clonotype has ten or more counts. The genes are TRBV7-2 and TRBJ2-3; no clear D gene. CDR3 length equals 12 residues. Germline V gene sequence: CDR1 SGHTA, CDR2 FQGNSA. Trimming removed 5 bases at V and 6 bases at J, with 9 bases between. This CDR3 is CASSPRPDTQYF. DNA of the CDR3: TGTGCCAGCAGCCCACGCCCGGATACGCAGTATTTT.

This clonotype was found many times. The rearrangement links TRBV3-1 to TRBJ2-3; D not resolved. The CDR3 covers 13 residues. Trimming shortened V by 0 bases and J by 5 bases, and 6 bases separated the two germline ends. Germline loops: CDR1 LGHDT, CDR2 YNNKEL (reference sequence). CDR3 DNA: TGTGCCAGCAGCCAAGATCCGGGAGATACGCAGTATTTT. Amino acid sequence: CASSQDPGDTQYF.

This chain connects TRBV28 to TRBJ2-7, with D perhaps matching TRBD2 (5 bases). Germline CDR1 reads MDHEN; CDR2 reads SYDVKM. The CDR3 has 14 residues. Trimming took 10 bases from V and 5 from J, leaving 21 bases between them. CDR3 DNA: TGTGCCACCCGGCACGCGGAAGCGGCCCACGAGCAGTACTTC. Encoded protein: CATRHAEAAHEQYF.